This T cell receptor (beta chain) was recovered during a study of cytomegalovirus exposure and HLA in healthy donors. In the study overall: Out of roughly 170 million T cells, an earlier analysis found fewer than 140 million unique TCR beta sequences in total.

PCR was performed using 60 Vbeta and 13 Jbeta primers. Repertoires were generated with immunoSEQ multiplex PCR, while TCRdb's copy carries only in-frame clones and drops some. The data hold 100,000 to 150,000 clones, with about 74% observed a single time. This clone has just one count. Antigen specificity is unknown. Study-wide points: According to a later analysis, most TCR beta chains associated with CMV appeared HLA-restricted. The authors later linked a missense DCLRE1C variant to TCR beta V- and J-gene trimming. An analysis was carried out later, and it reportedly showed fewer N-insertions in an Asian-associated ancestry cluster than the approximately 700-donor mean.

From germline, CDR1 is ENHRY and CDR2 SYGVKD. The CDR3 contains 11 residues. Trimming removed 2 bases at V and 7 bases at J, with 6 bases between. Sequencing was performed on PBMCs. This sequence originates from a woman aged 45-60 years in good health and CMV-seropositive. V gene TRBV10-3 combines with J gene TRBJ2-7; D not resolved. The CDR3 here is CAISEVQEQYF. The CDR3 DNA follows: TGTGCCATCAGTGAGGTACAAGAGCAGTACTTC.